This T cell receptor (beta chain) is from a study of T cell responses to AZD1222 COVID-19 vaccine. Study details: Second-dose intervals near 4 or 12 weeks were combined.

Sequenced by immunoSEQ multiplex PCR; TCRdb stores in-frame clones only, minus some. The sample gives about 92,000 clones, approximately 91% of which show up once; approximately 8.3% is in the top ten. Regarding the study as a whole: Increases in Spike-specific TCR breadth and depth were seen after two AZD1222 doses. Vaccine-related CD4 TCRs covered spike, predominating at 160-218 and 743-854. At baseline, just five to seven AZD1222 recipients tested seropositive.

As concerns this clone: Its antigen is still unknown.

This CDR3 has 14 amino acids. Germline V lookup: CDR1 PRHDT, CDR2 FYEKMQ (reference sequence). The V and J ends lost 1 base and 5 bases, in that order; junction bases with no gene match: 4. The source of this sequence is an adult in good health. The J gene is TRBJ2-7, the V gene TRBV13; 8 positions match TRBD1. Specimen: peripheral blood, collected on day 0 of AZD1222 vaccination. The CDR3 region is CASSLVSGGHEQYF. CDR3 nucleotides: TGTGCCAGCAGCTTAGTCTCAGGGGGCCACGAGCAGTACTTC.